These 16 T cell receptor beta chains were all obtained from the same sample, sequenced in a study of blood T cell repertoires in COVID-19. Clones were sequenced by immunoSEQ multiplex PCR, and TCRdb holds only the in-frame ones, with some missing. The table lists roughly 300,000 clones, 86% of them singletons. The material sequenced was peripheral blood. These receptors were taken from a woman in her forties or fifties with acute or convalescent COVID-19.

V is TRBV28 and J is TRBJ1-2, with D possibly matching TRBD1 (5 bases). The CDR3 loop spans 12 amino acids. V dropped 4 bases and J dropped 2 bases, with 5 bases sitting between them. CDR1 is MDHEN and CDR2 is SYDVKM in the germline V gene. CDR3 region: CASSYRNYGYTF. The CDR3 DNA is TGTGCCAGCAGTTACAGGAACTATGGCTACACCTTC.

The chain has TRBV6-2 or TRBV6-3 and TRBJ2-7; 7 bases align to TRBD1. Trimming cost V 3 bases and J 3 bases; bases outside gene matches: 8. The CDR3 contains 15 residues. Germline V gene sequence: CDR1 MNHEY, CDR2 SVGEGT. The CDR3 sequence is CASSYDRESLYEQYF. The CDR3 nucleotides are TGTGCCAGCAGTTATGACAGGGAAAGTCTCTACGAGCAGTACTTC.

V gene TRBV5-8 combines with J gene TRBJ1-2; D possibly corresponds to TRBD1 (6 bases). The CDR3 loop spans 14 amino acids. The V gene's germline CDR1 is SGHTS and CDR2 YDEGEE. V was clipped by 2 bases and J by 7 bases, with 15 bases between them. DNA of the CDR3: TGTGCCAGCAGCTTACCGGGACAAAGGGGTGGCTACACCTTC. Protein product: CASSLPGQRGGYTF.

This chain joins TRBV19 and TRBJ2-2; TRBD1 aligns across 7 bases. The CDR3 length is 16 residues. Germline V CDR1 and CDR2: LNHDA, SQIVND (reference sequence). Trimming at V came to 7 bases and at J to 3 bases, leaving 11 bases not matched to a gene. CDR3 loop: CASMARTGVDTGELFF. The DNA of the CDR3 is TGTGCCAGTATGGCCCGTACAGGGGTCGACACCGGGGAGCTGTTTTTT.

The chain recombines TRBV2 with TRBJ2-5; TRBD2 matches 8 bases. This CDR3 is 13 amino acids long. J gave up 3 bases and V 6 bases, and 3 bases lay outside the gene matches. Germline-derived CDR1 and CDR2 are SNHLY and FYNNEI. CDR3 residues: CASSPGGEETQYF. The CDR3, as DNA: TGTGCCAGCAGCCCGGGGGGGGAAGAGACCCAGTACTTC.

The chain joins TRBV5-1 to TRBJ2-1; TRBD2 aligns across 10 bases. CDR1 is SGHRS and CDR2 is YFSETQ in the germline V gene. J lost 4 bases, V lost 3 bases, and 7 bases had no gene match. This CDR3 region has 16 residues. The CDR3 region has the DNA TGCGCCAGCAGCTCCGAAACTAGCGGGGCATACAATGAGCAGTTCTTC. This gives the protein CASSSETSGAYNEQFF.

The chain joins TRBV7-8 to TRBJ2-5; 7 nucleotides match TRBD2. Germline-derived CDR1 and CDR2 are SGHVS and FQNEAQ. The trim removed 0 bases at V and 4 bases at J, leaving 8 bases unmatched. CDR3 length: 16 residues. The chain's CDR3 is CASSLAIGLAGETQYF. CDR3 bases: TGTGCCAGCAGCTTAGCTATTGGGTTAGCGGGAGAGACCCAGTACTTC.

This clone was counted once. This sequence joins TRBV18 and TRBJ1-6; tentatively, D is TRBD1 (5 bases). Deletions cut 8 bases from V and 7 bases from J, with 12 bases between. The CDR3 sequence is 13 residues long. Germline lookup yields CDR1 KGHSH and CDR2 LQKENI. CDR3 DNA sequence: TGTGCCAGCCACAGACAGAGCAATTCACCCCTCCACTTT. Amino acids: CASHRQSNSPLHF.

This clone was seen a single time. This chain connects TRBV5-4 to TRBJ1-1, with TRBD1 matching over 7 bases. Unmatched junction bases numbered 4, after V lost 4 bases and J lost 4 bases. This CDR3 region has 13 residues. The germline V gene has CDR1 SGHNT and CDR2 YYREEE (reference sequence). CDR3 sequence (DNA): TGTGCCAGCAGCCAAGACAGGGTCACTGAAGCTTTCTTT. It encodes CASSQDRVTEAFF.

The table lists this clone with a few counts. CDR3 protein: CASSIGGRWDFSYEQYF. Written as DNA, the CDR3 is TGTGCCAGTAGTATCGGAGGCCGCTGGGACTTCTCCTACGAGCAGTACTTC. The genes are TRBV19 and TRBJ2-7, with a weak D call TRBD2 (6 bases). In germline, CDR1 is LNHDA, CDR2 SQIVND (reference sequence). The CDR3 spans 17 residues. V lost 3 bases to trimming and J lost 0 bases, with 18 bases between them.

CDR3 region: CASSQARSSYNEQFF. CDR3 coding DNA: TGTGCCAGCAGCCAAGCTAGGAGCTCCTACAATGAGCAGTTCTTC. The chain joins TRBV3-1 (or the pseudogene TRBV3-2) to TRBJ2-1; D call uncertain. The V and J ends lost 1 base and 0 bases respectively, with 7 bases between them. The germline V gene encodes CDR1 LGHDT and CDR2 YNNKEL (reference sequence). The CDR3 runs 15 residues.

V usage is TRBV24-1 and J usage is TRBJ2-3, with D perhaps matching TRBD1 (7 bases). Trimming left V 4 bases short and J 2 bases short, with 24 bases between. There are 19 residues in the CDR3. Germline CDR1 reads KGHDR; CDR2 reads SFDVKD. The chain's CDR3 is CATSEPRGITGVYTDTQYF. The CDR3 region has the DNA TGTGCCACCAGTGAACCTCGGGGGATAACAGGGGTCTACACAGATACGCAGTATTTT.

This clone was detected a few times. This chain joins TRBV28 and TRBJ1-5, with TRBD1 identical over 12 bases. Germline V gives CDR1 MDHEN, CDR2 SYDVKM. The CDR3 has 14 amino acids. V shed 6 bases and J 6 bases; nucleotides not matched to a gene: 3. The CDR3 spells CASSGTGGFQPQHF. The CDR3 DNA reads TGTGCCAGCAGCGGGACAGGGGGCTTTCAGCCCCAGCATTTT.

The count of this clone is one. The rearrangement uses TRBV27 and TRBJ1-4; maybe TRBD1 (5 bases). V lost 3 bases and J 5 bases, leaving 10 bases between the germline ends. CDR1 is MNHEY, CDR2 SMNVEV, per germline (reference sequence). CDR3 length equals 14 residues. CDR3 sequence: CASSFGTVNEKLFF. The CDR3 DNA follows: TGTGCCAGCAGTTTCGGGACTGTGAATGAAAAACTGTTTTTT.

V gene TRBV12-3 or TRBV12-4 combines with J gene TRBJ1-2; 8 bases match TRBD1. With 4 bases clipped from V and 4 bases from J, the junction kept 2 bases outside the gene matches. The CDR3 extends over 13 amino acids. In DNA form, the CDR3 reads TGTGCCAGCAGTTCCAGGGGGCTCTATGGCTACACCTTC. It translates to CASSSRGLYGYTF.

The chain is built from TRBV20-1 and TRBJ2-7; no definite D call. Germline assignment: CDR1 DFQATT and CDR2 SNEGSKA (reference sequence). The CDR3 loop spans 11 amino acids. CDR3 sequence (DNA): TGCAGGGTCGCGGACTCCTACGAGCAGTACTTC. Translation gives CRVADSYEQYF.